This T cell receptor (beta chain) was documented in a study of graft-versus-host responses after intestinal transplantation. The overall study: Recipients underwent multivisceral, liver-intestinal, or isolated intestinal transplants.

On this clone itself: The target antigen is unknown.

Profiling relied on immunoSEQ multiplex PCR, and the TCRdb table lists in-frame clones only, not all of them. The sample has over 65,000 clones; around 93% are singletons. General study findings and limits: GvH clones turned up in recipient marrow; some had shown up first in ileum or blood.

The CDR3 contains 16 residues. The ends lost 3 bases at V and 3 bases at J; junction bases unmatched: 10. The germline CDR1 and CDR2 sequences are MNHEY and SMNVEV (reference sequence). The specimen was unstimulated CD8+ T cells sorted from spleen or lymph node cells, collected before transplant. This sequence was found in a human donor who was the organ donor for an intestinal transplant. This chain joins TRBV27 and TRBJ1-1; the match to TRBD1 covers 7 bases. The CDR3 bases are TGTGCCAGCAGTTTTCTTCCAGGGGGTGGGGACACTGAAGCTTTCTTT. It yields the protein CASSFLPGGGDTEAFF.